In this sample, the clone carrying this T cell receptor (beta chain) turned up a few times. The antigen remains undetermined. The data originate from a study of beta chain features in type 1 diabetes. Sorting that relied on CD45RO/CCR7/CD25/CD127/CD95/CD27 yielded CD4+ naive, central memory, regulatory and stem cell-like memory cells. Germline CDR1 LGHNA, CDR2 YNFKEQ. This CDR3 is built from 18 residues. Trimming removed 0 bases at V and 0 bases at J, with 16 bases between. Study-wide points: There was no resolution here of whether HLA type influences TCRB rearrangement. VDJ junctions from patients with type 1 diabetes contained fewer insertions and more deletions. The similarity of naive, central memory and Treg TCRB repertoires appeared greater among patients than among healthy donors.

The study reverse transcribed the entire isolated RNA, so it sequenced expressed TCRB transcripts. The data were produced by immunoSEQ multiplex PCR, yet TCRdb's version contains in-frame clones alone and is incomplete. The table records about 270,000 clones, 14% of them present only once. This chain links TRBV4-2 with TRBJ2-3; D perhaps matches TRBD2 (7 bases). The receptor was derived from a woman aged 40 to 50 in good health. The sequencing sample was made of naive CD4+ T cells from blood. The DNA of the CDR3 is TGTGCCAGCAGCCAAGATCGATCTTGGGGGGGCAGCACAGATACGCAGTATTTT. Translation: CASSQDRSWGGSTDTQYF.